Each of the 10 T cell receptor beta chains below was sequenced from the same sample in a study of blood T cells in healthy people across ages (dated by TCRdb to 2015 to 2017). The library was obtained by 5' RACE. TCRdb records Illumina HiSeq 2500 as the sequencer. A second PCR of 7 to 11 cycles was performed with a sample-barcoded 5' primer and a J-beta primer mix. The public reads were run again by TCRdb, first through fastp at Q25 and then through MiXCR, and only productive beta chains were kept. Each entry merges the rows of one CDR3 protein and shows their most common DNA and genes. The sample includes 550,000 to 750,000 distinct CDR3 sequences, with roughly 21% observed a single time. Roughly 3.4% of the sample belongs to the ten largest clones. The specimen was blood. These receptors all come from a man in his 70s in good health.

The chain joins TRBV20-1 to TRBJ2-3; D is perhaps TRBD1 (5 bases). The germline V gene encodes CDR1 DFQATT and CDR2 SNEGSKA (reference sequence). This CDR3 region has 15 residues. V lost 5 bases, J lost 5 bases, and 20 bases lay in between. The CDR3 DNA reads as TGCAGTGCTGGGGCCCTAGTGACCCCAGGAGATACGCAGTATTTT. This encodes CSAGALVTPGDTQYF.

The J gene is TRBJ2-5, the V gene TRBV7-6; D not certain. The end of the DNA fits TRBJ2-1 better, so the J call may be wrong. The CDR3 contains 12 residues. CDR1 and CDR2 (germline): SGHVS, FNYEAQ. DNA for the CDR3: TGTGCCAGCTGCGACGCCTACAATGAGCAGTTCTTC. Translated: CASCDAYNEQFF.

V and J are TRBV20-1 and TRBJ1-5, with D hard to call. Germline V gives CDR1 DFQATT, CDR2 SNEGSKA (reference sequence). The CDR3 has 13 amino acids. The CDR3 DNA is TGCAGCGCCGCGGGCGAATCCAATCAGCCCCAGCATTTT. It yields the protein CSAAGESNQPQHF.

This clonotype was seen more than once but under ten times. J is TRBJ2-3 and V is TRBV7-2, with D possibly matching TRBD2 (5 bases). The CDR3 loop spans 11 amino acids. V shed 1 base and J shed 11 bases, with 7 bases lying between them. The germline V gene encodes CDR1 SGHTA and CDR2 FQGNSA. CDR3 coding DNA: TGTGCCAGCAGCTTAGGAGAGGGGCAGTATTTT. Its translation: CASSLGEGQYF.

The chain is built from TRBV6-5 and TRBJ1-2, with 8 positions matching TRBD1. The germline gives CDR1 MNHEY, CDR2 SVGAGI. This CDR3 has 12 amino acids. V lost 8 bases to trimming and J lost 12 bases; unmatched junction nucleotides: 11. The CDR3 here is CASGQGQGAHTF. The CDR3 DNA is TGTGCCAGCGGTCAAGGCCAGGGGGCCCACACCTTC.

The chain is built from TRBV7-9 and TRBJ2-5; TRBD1 agrees at 7 bases. Per germline, CDR1 SEHNR and CDR2 FQNEAQ (reference sequence). The CDR3 spans 11 residues. V lost 5 bases, J lost 10 bases, and 4 bases stayed unmatched. The CDR3 DNA reads as TGTGCCAGCAGCACGGGACAGAGCCAGTACTTC. Protein sequence: CASSTGQSQYF.

The V call is TRBV7-2, the J call TRBJ1-4; D might be TRBD1 (5 bases). Deletions cut 4 bases from V and 6 bases from J, with 12 bases between. This CDR3 spans 14 amino acids. Germline V gene sequence: CDR1 SGHTA, CDR2 FQGNSA. The CDR3 DNA reads TGTGCCAGCAGCTGGGACGGACGGTATGAAAAACTGTTTTTT. Translating it yields CASSWDGRYEKLFF.

This clonotype was observed a few times. V is TRBV28 and J is TRBJ2-3, with 9 nucleotides matching TRBD2. V was pared by 8 bases and J by 3 bases, with 9 bases of the junction left unmatched. Looked up from germline, CDR1 is MDHEN and CDR2 is SYDVKM. The CDR3 extends over 15 amino acids. The CDR3 nucleotides are TGTGCCAGCGGCGGGGGGGGCGCGGGAACAGATACGCAGTATTTT. Translation: CASGGGGAGTDTQYF.

The rearrangement links TRBV4-2 to TRBJ1-1; 7 bases are shared with TRBD1. This CDR3 region has 15 residues. J was trimmed by 3 bases and V by 3 bases; bases with no gene match: 7. Germline values: CDR1 LGHNA, CDR2 YNFKEQ. The CDR3, as DNA: TGTGCCAGCAGCCAGTCACAGGGGTTGGACACTGAAGCTTTCTTT. This codes for CASSQSQGLDTEAFF.

The genes are TRBV7-9 and TRBJ2-1, with 14 bases lining up with TRBD2. CDR1 SEHNR and CDR2 FQNEAQ come from the germline V gene (reference sequence). V lost 5 bases to trimming and J lost 8 bases; unmatched junction nucleotides: 5. CDR3 length: 15 residues. The CDR3 reads CASSIPGLAGDEQFF. In nucleotides, the CDR3 is TGTGCCAGCAGCATACCGGGACTAGCGGGAGATGAGCAGTTCTTC.